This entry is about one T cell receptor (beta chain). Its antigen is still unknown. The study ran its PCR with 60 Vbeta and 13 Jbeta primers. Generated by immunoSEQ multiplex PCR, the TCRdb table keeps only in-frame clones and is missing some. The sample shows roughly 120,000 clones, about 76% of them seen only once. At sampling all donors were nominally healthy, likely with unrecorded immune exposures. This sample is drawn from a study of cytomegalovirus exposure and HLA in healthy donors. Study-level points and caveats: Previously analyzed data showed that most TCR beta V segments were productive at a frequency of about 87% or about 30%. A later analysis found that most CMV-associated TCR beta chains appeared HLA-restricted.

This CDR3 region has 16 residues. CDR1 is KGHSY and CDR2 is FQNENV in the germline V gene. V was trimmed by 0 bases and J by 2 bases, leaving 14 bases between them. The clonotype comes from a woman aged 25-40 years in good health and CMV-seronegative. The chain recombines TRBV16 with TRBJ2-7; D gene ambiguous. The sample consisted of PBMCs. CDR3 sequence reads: CASSQSVQLFTYEQYF. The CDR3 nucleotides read TGTGCCAGCAGCCAATCGGTACAGCTATTTACCTACGAGCAGTACTTC.